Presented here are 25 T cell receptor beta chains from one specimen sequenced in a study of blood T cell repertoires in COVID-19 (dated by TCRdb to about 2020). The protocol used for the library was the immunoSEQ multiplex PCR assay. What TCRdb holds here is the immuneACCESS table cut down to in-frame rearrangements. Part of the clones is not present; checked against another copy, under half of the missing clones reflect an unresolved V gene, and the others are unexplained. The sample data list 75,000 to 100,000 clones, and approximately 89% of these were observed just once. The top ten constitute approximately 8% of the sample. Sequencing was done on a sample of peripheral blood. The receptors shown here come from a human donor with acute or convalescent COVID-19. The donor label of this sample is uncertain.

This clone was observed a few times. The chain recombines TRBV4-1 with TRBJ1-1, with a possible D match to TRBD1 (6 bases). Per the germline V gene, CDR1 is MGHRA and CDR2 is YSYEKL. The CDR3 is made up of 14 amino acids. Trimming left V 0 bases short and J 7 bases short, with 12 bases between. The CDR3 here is CASSQDRGGIEAFF. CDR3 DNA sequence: TGCGCCAGCAGCCAAGATAGGGGGGGGATTGAAGCTTTCTTT.

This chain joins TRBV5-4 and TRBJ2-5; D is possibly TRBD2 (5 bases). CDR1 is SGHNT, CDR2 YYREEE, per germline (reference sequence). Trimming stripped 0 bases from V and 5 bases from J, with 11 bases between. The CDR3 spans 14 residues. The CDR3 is CASSLAGVGETQYF. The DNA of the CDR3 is TGTGCCAGCAGCTTGGCCGGGGTCGGGGAGACCCAGTACTTC.

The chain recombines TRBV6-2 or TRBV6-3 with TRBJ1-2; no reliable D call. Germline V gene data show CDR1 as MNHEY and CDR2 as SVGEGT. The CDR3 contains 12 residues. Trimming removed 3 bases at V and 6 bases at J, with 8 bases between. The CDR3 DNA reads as TGTGCCAGCAGTTATGCGGGTAATGGCTACACCTTC. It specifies CASSYAGNGYTF.

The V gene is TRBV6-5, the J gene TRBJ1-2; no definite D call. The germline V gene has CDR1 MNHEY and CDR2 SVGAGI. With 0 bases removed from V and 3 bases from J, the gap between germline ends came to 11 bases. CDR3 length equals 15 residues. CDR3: CASSYSLWAYYGYTF. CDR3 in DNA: TGTGCCAGCAGTTACTCTCTCTGGGCCTACTATGGCTACACCTTC.

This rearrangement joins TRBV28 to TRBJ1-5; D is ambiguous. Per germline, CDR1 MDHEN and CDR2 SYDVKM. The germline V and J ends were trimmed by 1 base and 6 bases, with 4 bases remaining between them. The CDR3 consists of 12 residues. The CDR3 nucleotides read TGTGCCAGCAGTTTATTCGGTCAGCCCCAGCATTTT. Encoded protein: CASSLFGQPQHF.

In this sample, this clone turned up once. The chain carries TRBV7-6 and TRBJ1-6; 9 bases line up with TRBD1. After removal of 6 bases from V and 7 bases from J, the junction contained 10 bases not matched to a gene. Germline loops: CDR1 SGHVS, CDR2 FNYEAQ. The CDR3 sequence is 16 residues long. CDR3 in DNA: TGTGCCAGCAGTACCGGGACAGGGATCGGAAATTCACCCCTCCACTTT. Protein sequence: CASSTGTGIGNSPLHF.

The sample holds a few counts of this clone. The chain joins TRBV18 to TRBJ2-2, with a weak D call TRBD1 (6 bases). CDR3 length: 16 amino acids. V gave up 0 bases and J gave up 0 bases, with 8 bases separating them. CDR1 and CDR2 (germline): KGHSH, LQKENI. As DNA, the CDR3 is TGTGCCAGCTCACCACCCGGGACAACGAACACCGGGGAGCTGTTTTTT. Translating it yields CASSPPGTTNTGELFF.

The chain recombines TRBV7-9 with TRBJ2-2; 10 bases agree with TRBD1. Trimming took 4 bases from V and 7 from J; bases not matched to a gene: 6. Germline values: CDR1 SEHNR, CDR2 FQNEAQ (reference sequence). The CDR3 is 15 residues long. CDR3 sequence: CASSSRQGAGGELFF. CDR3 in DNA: TGTGCCAGCAGCTCCCGACAGGGGGCCGGCGGGGAGCTGTTTTTT.

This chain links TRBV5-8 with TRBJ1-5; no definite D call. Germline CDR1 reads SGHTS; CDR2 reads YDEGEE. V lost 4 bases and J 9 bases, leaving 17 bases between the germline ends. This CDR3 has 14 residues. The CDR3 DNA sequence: TGTGCCAGCAGCCAACGCACATTCGAGGGGCCCCAGCATTTT. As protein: CASSQRTFEGPQHF.

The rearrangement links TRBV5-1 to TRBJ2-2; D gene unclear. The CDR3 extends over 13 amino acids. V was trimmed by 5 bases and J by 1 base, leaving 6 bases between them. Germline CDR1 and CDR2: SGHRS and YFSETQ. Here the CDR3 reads CASRTGNTGELFF. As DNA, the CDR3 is TGCGCCAGCAGGACGGGGAACACCGGGGAGCTGTTTTTT.

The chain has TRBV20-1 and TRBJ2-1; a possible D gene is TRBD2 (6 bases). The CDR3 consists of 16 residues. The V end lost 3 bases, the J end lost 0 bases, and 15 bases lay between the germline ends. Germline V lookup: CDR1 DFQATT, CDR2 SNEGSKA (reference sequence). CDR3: CSASDSGLPSYNEQFF. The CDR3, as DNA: TGCAGTGCTAGTGATTCGGGACTTCCCTCCTACAATGAGCAGTTCTTC.

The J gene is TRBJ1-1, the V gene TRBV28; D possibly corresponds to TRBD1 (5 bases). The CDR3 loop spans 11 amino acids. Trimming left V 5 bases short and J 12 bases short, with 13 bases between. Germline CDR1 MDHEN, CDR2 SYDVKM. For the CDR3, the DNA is TGTGCCAGCAGTATCCTCAGGGAATCTTTCTTT. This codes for CASSILRESFF.

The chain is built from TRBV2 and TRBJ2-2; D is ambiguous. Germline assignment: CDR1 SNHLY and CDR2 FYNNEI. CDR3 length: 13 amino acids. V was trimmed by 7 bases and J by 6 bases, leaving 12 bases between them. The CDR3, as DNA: TGTGCCAGCATGGGCAGCTTCGCCGGGGAGCTGTTTTTT. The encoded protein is CASMGSFAGELFF.

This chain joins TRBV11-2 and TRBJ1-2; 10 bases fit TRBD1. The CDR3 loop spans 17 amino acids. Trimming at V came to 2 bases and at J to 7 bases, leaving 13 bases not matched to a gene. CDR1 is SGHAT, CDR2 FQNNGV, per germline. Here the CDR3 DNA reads TGTGCCAGCAGCTTAAACCGGGACAGGGGACCGGAAAGTGGCTACACCTTC. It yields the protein CASSLNRDRGPESGYTF.

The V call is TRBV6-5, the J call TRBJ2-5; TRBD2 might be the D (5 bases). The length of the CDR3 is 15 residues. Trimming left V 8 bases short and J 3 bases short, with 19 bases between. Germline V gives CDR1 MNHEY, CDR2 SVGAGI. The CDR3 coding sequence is TGTGCCAGCCGCAACCGGGGAAGTGGGGAAGAGACCCAGTACTTC. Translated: CASRNRGSGEETQYF.

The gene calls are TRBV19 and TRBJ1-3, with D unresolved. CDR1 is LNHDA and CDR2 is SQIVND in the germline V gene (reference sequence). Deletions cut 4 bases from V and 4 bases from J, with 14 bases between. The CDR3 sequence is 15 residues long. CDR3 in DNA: TGTGCCAGTAGTAGACTCAGCGGTTCGGGAAACACCATATATTTT. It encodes CASSRLSGSGNTIYF.

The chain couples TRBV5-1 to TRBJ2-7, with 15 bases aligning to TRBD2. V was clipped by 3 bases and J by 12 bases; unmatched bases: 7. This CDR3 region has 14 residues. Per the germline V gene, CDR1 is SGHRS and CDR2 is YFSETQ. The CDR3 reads CASSSGTSGGTPYF. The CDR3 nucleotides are TGCGCCAGCAGCTCAGGGACTAGCGGGGGGACACCGTACTTC.

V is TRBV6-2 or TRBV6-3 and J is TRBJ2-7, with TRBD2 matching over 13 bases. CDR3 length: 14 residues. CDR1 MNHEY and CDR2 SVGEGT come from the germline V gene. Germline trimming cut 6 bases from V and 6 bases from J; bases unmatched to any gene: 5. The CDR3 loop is CASSPGLAGVEQYF. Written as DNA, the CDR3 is TGTGCCAGCAGCCCAGGACTAGCGGGGGTCGAGCAGTACTTC.

The chain's CDR3 is CASSLIDNRGGNYGYTF. Written as DNA, the CDR3 is TGTGCCAGCAGCCTAATCGATAACAGGGGTGGGAACTATGGCTACACCTTC. V is TRBV4-2 and J is TRBJ1-2; TRBD1 agrees at 7 bases. Per germline, CDR1 LGHNA and CDR2 YNFKEQ. The length of the CDR3 is 17 residues. V shed 4 bases and J 2 bases; nucleotides not matched to a gene: 13.

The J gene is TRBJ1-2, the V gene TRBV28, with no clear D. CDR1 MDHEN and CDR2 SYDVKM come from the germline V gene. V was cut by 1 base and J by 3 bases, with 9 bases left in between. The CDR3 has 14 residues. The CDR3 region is CASSLSPRYYGYTF. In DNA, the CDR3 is TGTGCCAGCAGTTTATCTCCCCGGTACTATGGCTACACCTTC.

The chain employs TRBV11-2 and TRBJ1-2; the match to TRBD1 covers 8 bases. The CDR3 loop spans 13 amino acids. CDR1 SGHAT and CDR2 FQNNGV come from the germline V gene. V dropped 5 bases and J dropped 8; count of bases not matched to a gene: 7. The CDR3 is CASSIQTGEGYTF. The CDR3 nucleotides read TGTGCCAGCAGCATTCAGACAGGGGAAGGCTACACCTTC.

The DNA of the CDR3 is TGTGCCAGCAGTCGCACCGGGACAGAGACCGGGGAGCTGTTTTTT. This encodes CASSRTGTETGELFF. This rearrangement joins TRBV6-5 to TRBJ2-2; 7 nucleotides match TRBD1. Trimming removed 5 bases from V and 5 bases from J; junction bases left unmatched: 8. The CDR3 is 15 amino acids. Germline-derived CDR1 and CDR2 are MNHEY and SVGAGI.

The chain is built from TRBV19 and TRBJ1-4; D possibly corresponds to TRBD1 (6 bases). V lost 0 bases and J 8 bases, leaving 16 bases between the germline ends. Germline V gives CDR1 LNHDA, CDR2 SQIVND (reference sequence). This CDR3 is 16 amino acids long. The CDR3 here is CASSIDPQGPREKLFF. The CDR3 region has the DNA TGTGCCAGTAGTATAGACCCACAGGGACCCCGGGAAAAACTGTTTTTT.

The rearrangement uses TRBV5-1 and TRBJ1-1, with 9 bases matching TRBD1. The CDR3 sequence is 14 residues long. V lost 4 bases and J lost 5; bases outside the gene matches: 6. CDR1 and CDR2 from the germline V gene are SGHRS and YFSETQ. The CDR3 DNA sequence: TGCGCCAGCAGCCTCGGACAGGGGAGAACTGAAGCTTTCTTT. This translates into CASSLGQGRTEAFF.

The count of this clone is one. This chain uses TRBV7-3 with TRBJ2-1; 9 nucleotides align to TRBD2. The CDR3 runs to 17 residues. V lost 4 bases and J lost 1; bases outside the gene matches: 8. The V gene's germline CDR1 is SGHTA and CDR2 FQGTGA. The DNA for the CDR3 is TGTGCCAGCAGCTCCCATAGCGGGGGAATGTCCTACAATGAGCAGTTCTTC. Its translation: CASSSHSGGMSYNEQFF.